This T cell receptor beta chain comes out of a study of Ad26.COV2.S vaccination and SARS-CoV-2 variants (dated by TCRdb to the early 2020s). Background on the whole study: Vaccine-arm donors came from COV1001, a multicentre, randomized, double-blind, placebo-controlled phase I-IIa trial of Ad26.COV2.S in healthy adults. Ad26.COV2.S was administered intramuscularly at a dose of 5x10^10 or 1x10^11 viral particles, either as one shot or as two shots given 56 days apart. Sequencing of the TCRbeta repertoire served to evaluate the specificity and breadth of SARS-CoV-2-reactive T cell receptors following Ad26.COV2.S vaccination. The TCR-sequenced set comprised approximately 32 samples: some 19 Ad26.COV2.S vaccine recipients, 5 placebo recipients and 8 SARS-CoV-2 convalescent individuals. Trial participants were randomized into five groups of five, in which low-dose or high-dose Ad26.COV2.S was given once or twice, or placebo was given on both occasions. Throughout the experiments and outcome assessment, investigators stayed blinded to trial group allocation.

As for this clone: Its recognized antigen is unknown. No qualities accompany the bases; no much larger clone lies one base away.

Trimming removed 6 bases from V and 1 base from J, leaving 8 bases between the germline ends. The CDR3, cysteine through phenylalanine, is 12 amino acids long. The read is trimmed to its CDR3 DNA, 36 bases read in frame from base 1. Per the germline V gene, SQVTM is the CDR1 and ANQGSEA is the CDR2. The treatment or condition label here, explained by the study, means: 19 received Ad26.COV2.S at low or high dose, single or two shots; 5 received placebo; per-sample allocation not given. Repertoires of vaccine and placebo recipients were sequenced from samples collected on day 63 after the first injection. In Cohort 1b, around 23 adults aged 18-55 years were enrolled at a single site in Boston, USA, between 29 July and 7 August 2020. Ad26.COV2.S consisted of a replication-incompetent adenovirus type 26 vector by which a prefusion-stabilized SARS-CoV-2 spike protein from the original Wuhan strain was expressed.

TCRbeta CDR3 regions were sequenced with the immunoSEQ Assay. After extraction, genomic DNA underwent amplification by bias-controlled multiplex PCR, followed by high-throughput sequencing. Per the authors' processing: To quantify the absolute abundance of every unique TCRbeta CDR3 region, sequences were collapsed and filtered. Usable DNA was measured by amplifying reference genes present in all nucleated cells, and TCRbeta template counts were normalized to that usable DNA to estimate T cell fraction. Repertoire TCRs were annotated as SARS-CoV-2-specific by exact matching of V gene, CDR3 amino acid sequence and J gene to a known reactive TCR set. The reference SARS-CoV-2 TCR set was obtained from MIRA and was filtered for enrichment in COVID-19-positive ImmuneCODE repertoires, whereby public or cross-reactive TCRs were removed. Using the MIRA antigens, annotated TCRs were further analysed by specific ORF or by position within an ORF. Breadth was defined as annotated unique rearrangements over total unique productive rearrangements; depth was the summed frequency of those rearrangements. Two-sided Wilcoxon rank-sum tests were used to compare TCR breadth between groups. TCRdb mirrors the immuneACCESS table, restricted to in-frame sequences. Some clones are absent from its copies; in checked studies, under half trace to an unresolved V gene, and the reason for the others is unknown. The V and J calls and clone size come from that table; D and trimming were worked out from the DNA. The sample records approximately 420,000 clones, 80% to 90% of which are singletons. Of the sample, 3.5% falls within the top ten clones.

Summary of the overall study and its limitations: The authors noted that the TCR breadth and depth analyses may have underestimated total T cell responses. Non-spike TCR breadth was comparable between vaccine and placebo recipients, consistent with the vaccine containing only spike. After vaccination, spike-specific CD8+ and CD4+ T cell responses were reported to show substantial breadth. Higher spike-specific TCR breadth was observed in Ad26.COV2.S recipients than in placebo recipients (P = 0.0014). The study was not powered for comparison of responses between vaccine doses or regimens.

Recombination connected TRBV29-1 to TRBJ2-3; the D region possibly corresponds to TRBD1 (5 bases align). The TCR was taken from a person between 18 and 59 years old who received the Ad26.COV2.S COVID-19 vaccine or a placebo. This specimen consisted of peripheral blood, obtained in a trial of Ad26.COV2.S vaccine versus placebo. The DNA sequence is TGCAGCGTCCTGACAGGCACAGATACGCAGTATTTT. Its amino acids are CSVLTGTDTQYF.